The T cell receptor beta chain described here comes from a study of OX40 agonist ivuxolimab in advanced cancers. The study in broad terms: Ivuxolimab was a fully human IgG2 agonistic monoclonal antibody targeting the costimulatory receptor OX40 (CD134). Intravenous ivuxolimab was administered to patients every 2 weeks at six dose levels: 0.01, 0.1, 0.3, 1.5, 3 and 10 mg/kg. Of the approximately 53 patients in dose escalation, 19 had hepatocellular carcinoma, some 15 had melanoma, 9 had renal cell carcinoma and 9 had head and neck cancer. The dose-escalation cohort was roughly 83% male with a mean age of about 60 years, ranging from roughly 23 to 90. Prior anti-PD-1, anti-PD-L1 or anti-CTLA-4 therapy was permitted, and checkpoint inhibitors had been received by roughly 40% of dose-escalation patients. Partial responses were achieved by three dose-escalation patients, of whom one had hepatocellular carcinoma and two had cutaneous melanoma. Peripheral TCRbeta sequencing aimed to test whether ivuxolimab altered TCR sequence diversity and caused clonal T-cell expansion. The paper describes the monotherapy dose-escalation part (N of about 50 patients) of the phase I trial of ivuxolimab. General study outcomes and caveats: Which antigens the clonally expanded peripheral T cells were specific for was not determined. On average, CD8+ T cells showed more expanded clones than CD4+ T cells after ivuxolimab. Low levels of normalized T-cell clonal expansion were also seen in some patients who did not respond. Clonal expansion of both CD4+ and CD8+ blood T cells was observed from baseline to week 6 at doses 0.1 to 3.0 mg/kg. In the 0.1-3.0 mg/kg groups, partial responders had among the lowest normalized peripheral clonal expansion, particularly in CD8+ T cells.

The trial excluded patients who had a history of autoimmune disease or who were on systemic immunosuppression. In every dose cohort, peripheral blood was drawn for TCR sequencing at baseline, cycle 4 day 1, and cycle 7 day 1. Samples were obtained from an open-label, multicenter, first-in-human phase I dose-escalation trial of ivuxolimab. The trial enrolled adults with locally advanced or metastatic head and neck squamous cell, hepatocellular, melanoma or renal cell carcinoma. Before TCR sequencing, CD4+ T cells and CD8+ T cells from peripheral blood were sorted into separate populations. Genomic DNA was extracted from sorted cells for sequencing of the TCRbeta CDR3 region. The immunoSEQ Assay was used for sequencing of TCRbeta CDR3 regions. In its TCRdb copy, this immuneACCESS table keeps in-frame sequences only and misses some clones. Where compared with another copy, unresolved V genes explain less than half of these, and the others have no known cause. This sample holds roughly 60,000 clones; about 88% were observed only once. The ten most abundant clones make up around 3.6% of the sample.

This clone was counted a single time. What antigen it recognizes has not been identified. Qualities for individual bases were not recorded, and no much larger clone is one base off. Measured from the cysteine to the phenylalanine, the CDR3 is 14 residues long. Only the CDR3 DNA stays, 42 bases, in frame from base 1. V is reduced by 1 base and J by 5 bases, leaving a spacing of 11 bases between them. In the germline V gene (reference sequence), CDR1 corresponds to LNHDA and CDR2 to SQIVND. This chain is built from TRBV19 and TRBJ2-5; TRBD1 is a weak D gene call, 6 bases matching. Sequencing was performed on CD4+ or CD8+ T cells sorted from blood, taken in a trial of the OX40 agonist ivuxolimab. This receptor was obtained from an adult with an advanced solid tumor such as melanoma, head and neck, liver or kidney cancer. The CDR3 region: CASSIGRQGETQYF. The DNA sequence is TGTGCCAGTAGTATAGGGAGGCAGGGGGAGACCCAGTACTTC.